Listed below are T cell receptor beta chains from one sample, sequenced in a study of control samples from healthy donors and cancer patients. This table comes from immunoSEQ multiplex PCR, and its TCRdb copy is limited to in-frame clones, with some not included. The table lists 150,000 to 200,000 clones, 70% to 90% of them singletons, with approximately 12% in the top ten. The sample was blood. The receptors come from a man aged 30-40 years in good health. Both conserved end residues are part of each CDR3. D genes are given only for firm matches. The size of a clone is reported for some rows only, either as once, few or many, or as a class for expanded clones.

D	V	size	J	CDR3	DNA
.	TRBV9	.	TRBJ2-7	CASSVDLKSDYEQYF	TGTGCCAGCAGCGTAGACTTAAAGTCCGACTACGAGCAGTACTTC
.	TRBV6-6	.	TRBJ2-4	CASSLTWIDAKNIQYF	TGTGCCAGCAGCCTCACATGGATCGACGCCAAAAACATTCAGTACTTC
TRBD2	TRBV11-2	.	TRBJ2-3	CASSLGTSGDTQYF	TGTGCCAGCAGCTTAGGGACTAGCGGAGATACGCAGTATTTT
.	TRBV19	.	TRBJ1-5	CASSIGQGSGQPQHF	TGTGCCAGTAGTATTGGGCAGGGGTCAGGACAGCCCCAGCATTTT
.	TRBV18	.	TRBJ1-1	CASSPSSSEAFF	TGTGCCAGCTCACCATCCTCTTCTGAAGCTTTCTTT
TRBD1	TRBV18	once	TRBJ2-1	CASQGDSSYNEQFF	TGTGCCAGCCAGGGGGATAGCTCCTACAATGAGCAGTTCTTC
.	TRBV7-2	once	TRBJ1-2	CASRPGPSYGYTF	TGTGCCAGCAGACCTGGTCCTTCCTATGGCTACACCTTC
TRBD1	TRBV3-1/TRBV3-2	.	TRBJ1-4	CASTSGQVEKLFF	TGTGCCAGCACCTCAGGACAGGTCGAAAAACTGTTTTTT
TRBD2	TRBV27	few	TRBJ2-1	CASSLLLAGGLNEQFF	TGTGCCAGCAGTTTACTACTAGCGGGAGGATTAAATGAGCAGTTCTTC
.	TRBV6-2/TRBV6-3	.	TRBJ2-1	CASSFSASYNEQFF	TGTGCCAGCAGTTTTAGCGCTTCCTACAATGAGCAGTTCTTC
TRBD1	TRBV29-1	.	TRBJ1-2	CSAKTGGDNYGYTF	TGCAGCGCTAAAACAGGGGGCGACAACTATGGCTACACCTTC
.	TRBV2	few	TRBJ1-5	CASRDGNSNQPQHF	TGTGCCAGCAGGGACGGTAATAGCAATCAGCCCCAGCATTTT
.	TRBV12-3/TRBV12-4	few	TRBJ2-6	CASSLPEANVLTF	TGTGCCAGCAGTTTACCGGAAGCCAACGTCCTGACTTTC
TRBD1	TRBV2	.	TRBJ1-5	CASSATGGSNQPQHF	TGTGCCAGCAGCGCGACAGGGGGGAGCAATCAGCCCCAGCATTTT
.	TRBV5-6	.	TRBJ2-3	CASSSGQLASDTQYF	TGTGCCAGCAGCTCCGGACAGCTTGCATCAGATACGCAGTATTTT
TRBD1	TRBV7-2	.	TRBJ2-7	CASSPGQVREQYF	TGTGCCAGCAGCCCCGGACAGGTCCGCGAGCAGTACTTC
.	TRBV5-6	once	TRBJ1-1	CASYRDTEAFF	TGTGCCAGCTATAGGGACACTGAAGCTTTCTTT
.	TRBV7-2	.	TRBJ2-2	CASSLPSTQELFF	TGTGCCAGCAGCTTACCCTCAACCCAGGAGCTGTTTTTT
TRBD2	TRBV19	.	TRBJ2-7	CASSIMASGASSYEQYF	TGTGCCAGTAGTATAATGGCTAGCGGGGCGAGCTCCTACGAGCAGTACTTC
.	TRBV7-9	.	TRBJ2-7	CASSPPGQSYEQYF	TGTGCCAGCAGCCCCCCGGGGCAGTCCTACGAGCAGTACTTC
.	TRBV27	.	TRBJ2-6	CASSPSGRGLLTGANVLTF	TGTGCCAGCAGTCCCTCGGGGAGGGGGCTATTAACTGGGGCCAACGTCCTGACTTTC
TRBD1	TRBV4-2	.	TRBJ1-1	CASSLLPRDREYAEAFF	TGTGCCAGCAGCCTACTCCCCCGGGACAGGGAGTACGCTGAAGCTTTCTTT
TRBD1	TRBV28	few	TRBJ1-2	CASRVGTGGGYTF	TGTGCCAGCAGGGTAGGGACAGGGGGTGGCTACACCTTC
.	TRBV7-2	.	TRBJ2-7	CASSETAGLLYEQYF	TGTGCCAGCAGCGAAACAGCGGGTCTCCTCTACGAGCAGTACTTC
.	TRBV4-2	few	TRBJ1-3	CASSQVGRETGNTIYF	TGTGCCAGCAGCCAAGTGGGCAGGGAGACTGGAAACACCATATATTTT
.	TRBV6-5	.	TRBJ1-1	CASKETENTEAFF	TGTGCCAGCAAAGAGACAGAGAACACTGAAGCTTTCTTT
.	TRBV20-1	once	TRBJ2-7	CSASRGEQYF	TGCAGTGCTAGCCGGGGGGAGCAGTACTTC
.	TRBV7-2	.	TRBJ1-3	CASSLWVGNTIYF	TGTGCCAGCAGCTTGTGGGTTGGAAACACCATATATTTT
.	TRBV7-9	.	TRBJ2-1	CASSPPLAEYYNEQFF	TGTGCCAGCAGTCCACCACTAGCCGAATACTACAATGAGCAGTTCTTC
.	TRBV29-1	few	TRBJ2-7	CSVGTSDRGYEQYF	TGCAGCGTCGGGACAAGCGATCGGGGCTACGAGCAGTACTTC
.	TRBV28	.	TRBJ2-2	CASRSGRLNTGELFF	TGTGCCAGCAGATCCGGTAGGCTGAACACCGGGGAGCTGTTTTTT
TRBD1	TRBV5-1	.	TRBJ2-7	CASSRSGQPYEQYF	TGCGCCAGCAGTAGATCGGGACAGCCATACGAGCAGTACTTC
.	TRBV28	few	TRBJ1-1	CASSPGGLNTEAFF	TGTGCCAGCAGTCCGGGGGGTTTAAACACTGAAGCTTTCTTT
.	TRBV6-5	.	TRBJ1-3	CASSLTPSGNTIYF	TGTGCCAGCAGTTTGACACCCTCTGGAAACACCATATATTTT
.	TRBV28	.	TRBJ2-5	CASSYRSPRETQYF	TGTGCCAGCAGTTACCGGTCTCCGCGGGAGACCCAGTACTTC
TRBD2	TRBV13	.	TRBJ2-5	CASSLAGSGGETQYF	TGTGCCAGCAGCTTAGCGGGTAGCGGGGGAGAGACCCAGTACTTC
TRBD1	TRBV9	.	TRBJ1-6	CASSPRTGSPLHF	TGTGCCAGCAGCCCCCGGACAGGGTCACCCCTCCACTTT
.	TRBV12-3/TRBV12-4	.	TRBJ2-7	CASSHRGNEQYF	TGTGCCAGCAGCCACCGTGGGAACGAGCAGTACTTC
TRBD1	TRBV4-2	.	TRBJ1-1	CASSRIQGASMNTEAFF	TGTGCCAGCAGCCGCATACAGGGGGCTTCCATGAACACTGAAGCTTTCTTT
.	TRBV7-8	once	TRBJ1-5	CASSLGHLLGNQPQHF	TGTGCCAGCAGCTTAGGACACCTTTTGGGCAATCAGCCCCAGCATTTT
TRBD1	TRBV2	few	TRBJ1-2	CASSRFGPGQANYGYTF	TGTGCCAGCAGCCGGTTCGGACCAGGACAGGCTAACTATGGCTACACCTTC
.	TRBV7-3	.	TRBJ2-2	CASSSLTAGELFF	TGTGCCAGCAGCTCCCTCACGGCCGGGGAGCTGTTTTTT
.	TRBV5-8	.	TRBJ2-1	CASSLINEEQFF	TGTGCCAGCAGCTTGATAAACGAAGAGCAGTTCTTC
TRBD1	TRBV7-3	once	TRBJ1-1	CASSLIGGQDEAFF	TGTGCCAGCAGCTTAATCGGTGGACAGGACGAAGCTTTCTTT
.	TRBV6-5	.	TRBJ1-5	CASGEGVQPQHF	TGTGCCTCCGGGGAGGGGGTTCAGCCCCAGCATTTT
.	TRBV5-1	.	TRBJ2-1	CASSLVGDTYNEQFF	TGCGCCAGCAGCTTAGTCGGGGATACCTACAATGAGCAGTTCTTC
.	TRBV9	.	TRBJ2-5	CASSVGHAAETQYF	TGTGCCAGCAGCGTAGGGCACGCGGCCGAGACCCAGTACTTC
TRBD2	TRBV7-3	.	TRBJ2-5	CASSLSGGETQYF	TGTGCCAGCAGCTTGAGCGGGGGAGAGACCCAGTACTTC
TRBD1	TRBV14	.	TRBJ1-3	CASRNRGLAGNTIYF	TGTGCCAGCAGGAACAGGGGGCTAGCTGGAAACACCATATATTTT
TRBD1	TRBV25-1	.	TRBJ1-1	CASSASPGTALLHTEAFF	TGTGCCAGCAGTGCCTCCCCCGGGACAGCCCTATTGCACACTGAAGCTTTCTTT
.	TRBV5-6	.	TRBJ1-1	CASSLGTADLF	TGTGCCAGCAGCTTAGGAACAGCCGATCTCTTT
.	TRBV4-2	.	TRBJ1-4	CASSQAGSTNEKLFF	TGTGCCAGCAGCCAAGCTGGATCAACTAATGAAAAACTGTTTTTT
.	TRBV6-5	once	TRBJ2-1	CASSYSSSVAYNEQFF	TGTGCCAGCAGTTACTCGTCGTCAGTGGCCTACAATGAGCAGTTCTTC
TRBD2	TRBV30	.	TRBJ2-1	CAWSVGLAGDNEQFF	TGTGCCTGGAGTGTAGGACTAGCGGGAGACAATGAGCAGTTCTTC
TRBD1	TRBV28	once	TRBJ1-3	CASNLDRGSGNTIYF	TGTGCCAGCAACCTCGACAGGGGTTCGGGAAACACCATATATTTT
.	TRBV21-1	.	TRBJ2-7	CASSPLGQAYYEQYF	TGTGCCAGCTCGCCCTTAGGACAGGCTTACTACGAGCAGTACTTC
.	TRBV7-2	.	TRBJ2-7	CASSWDRTYEQYF	TGTGCCAGCAGCTGGGACCGTACCTACGAGCAGTACTTC
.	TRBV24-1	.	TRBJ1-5	CATAGTASGQPQHF	TGTGCCACCGCCGGGACGGCCTCGGGTCAGCCCCAGCATTTT